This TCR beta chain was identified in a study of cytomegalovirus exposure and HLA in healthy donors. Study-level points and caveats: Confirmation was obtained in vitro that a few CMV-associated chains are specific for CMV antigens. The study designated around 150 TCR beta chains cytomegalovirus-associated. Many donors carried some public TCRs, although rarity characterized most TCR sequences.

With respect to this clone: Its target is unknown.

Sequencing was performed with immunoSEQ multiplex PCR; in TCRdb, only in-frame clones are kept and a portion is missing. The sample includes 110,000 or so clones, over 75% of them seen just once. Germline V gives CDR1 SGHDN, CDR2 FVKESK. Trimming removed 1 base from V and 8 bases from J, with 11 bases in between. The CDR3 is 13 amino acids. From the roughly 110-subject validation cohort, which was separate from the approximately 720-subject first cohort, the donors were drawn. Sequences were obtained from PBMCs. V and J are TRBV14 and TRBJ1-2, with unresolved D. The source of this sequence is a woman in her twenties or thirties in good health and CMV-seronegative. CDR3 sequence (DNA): TGTGCCAGCAGCCAAGGTTCTCTAGTGGGCTACACCTTC. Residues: CASSQGSLVGYTF.